This TCR beta chain was found in a study of T cells in women clearing cervical HPV infection (dated by TCRdb to the late 2010s). Concerning the study at large: The cases were roughly 23 women with histologically confirmed HPV16-related CIN3 or worse, and 2 of those women had invasive cancers. The controls were 25 or so women whose single incident HPV16 infection cleared within 12 months with no development of precancer or cancer. Case blood was taken at the visit when the lesion was first identified, whereas control blood was taken when infection was no longer detected. For cases, the median interval between lesion detection and blood sampling was roughly 150 days, with an interquartile range of roughly 80 to 230 days. Because only a few women had HLA typing data, the possibility that HLA type acted as a confounder could not be ruled out. This exploratory proof-of-principle case-control study, nested within the Guanacaste HPV Natural History Study in Costa Rica, compared TCR repertoires among women with different cervical HPV16 outcomes. Cases and controls were matched on year of sample collection and on age within five years. Median age was roughly 33 years in cases versus around 37 in controls, and baseline characteristics did not differ significantly. In the parent cohort, 8,500 to 12,000 women aged 18 or older were enrolled in Guanacaste, Costa Rica, during about 1992 to 1994 and were followed for six to seven years. As quality controls, five blinded duplicates were added to each group, bringing the total to roughly 60 samples made up of some 50 participants and about ten replicates. General study outcomes and caveats: The cross-sectional design could not show whether the associations came before the infection or were a result of it, and neither effector/memory subsets nor HPV-specific T cells were isolated. TRBV6-7 relative abundance was lower in cases than in controls (about 0.099% versus 0.17%; Bonferroni P = 0.0008). TCR repertoire richness was significantly higher in CIN3+ cases than in controls across sequencing depths, while evenness did not differ. Because the number of T cells in each sample was unknown, differences in richness could reflect differing T-cell content rather than repertoire biology. By combining richness with V gene abundances, random forest classifiers separated cases from controls with an estimated AUC of about 0.82.

Using the immunoSEQ assay, multiplex PCR amplified TCR beta CDR3 regions from an average of approximately 1,200 ng of genomic DNA per sample. The assay corrected primer bias using a complete synthetic TCR repertoire to establish an amplification baseline. The amplicons were sequenced on the Illumina platform. On the study's bioinformatics: Error correction of the sequences involved clustering with frequency ratios plus a modified nearest-neighbor algorithm, after which the sequences were analyzed in the immunoSEQ Analyzer using IMGT gene definitions. At each rarefaction depth, TCR richness and evenness were averaged over 20 rarefaction repeats, and samples with fewer sequences than the depth were excluded. Wilcoxon rank sum tests with FDR correction were used to compare relative abundances of V, D and J genes between the groups. In the blinded duplicates, the intraclass correlation was 90% to 96% for TCR richness and averaged about 80% across 66 gene segments. This is the immuneACCESS table as TCRdb keeps it, with only in-frame sequences that have V and J called. A part of the clones is gone; compared with another copy, unresolved V genes explain less than half, and the rest is unexplained. The DNA was the basis for D and trimming; V, J and clone size are from that table. This sample's clone table shows about 39,000 clones. About 5% of the sample belongs to the ten largest clones.

From the cysteine through the phenylalanine, the CDR3 covers 14 amino acids. Only the CDR3 bases that were read are kept: 33 of them, in frame from base 1. V is pruned by 4 bases and J by 4 bases, leaving 5 bases of the junction without a gene match. Every participant had a single incident cervical HPV16 infection, and women with prevalent HPV16 infections were excluded. Cervical HPV DNA was detected by MY09/MY11 PCR and genotyped by dot-blot hybridization. Fifteen mL of heparinized blood were centrifuged, and the buffy coat was aliquoted, frozen at -30°C, then stored at -80°C. QIAGEN kits were used to extract genomic DNA from the buffy coat specimens. On this clone: Its antigen target is currently unknown. The observed sequence ends 3 residues before the CDR3 terminus, with the missing tail filled in from the germline J gene.

The chain is made from TRBV5-3 and TRBJ2-7; 10 middle bases align to TRBD2. TRBV5-3 has ORF status, its function being uncertain. The sequence came from a woman aged 18 to 75 with a cervical HPV16 infection that either progressed to CIN3+ or cleared (not recorded which). The sequenced sample was blood buffy coat. CDR3 DNA, as far as it was read: TGTGCCAGAAGCCAGAGCGGGGGGGCGTACGAG. This translates into CARSQSGGAYE. From start to end, the CDR3 is CARSQSGGAYEQYF.